This TCR beta chain was captured by sequencing in a study of human T cells and chemical hapten exposure (dated by TCRdb to the early 2020s). Study-wide context: For sensitization, 2% DPC in acetone was applied to a roughly 2 cm by roughly 2 cm area of upper inner arm skin. Weekly therapeutic DPC doses were additionally applied to the scalp of patients throughout the approximately 23-week study period. Patch testing was done on the upper back using Finn chambers containing 0.01% DPC, and results were scored after 6 days according to International Contact Dermatitis Research Group standards. Most of the patients in the cohort were female, and the cohort covered alopecia areata with under or over 50% scalp involvement, alopecia totalis and alopecia universalis. The libraries were sequenced as a pool, and the TCR yield per sample differed mostly because of small variations in library volumes within the pool. The study tracked peripheral blood TCR repertoire changes in vivo during primary and secondary sensitization to the hapten diphenylcyclopropenone (DPC) in alopecia patients. Blood samples were taken from patients before sensitization (week 0) and at 2, 6 and about 24 weeks after DPC sensitization. Blood for TCR sequencing was provided by twenty-nine alopecia patients at one to four time points (pre-sensitization, 2, 6 and 24 weeks). Broad study findings and their caveats: The number of TCRs above 1 in 1000 frequency did not change with DPC sensitization; there was no evidence of global repertoire structure alterations. The number of PT1 expanded TCRs positively correlated with patch test score, significant at thresholds 8, 16 and 32 but not 4. Because every patient had alopecia, a presumed autoimmune disease, the patients' immune response might differ from that of healthy individuals. Repeated subsampling changed both the strength of the expansion versus patch-test correlation and the threshold at which the correlation became significant. Significantly more large CDR3 similarity clusters were formed by expanded TCRs than by pre-sensitization or healthy control sets, consistent with antigen-driven responses.

This specimen's time point label, per the study, means: patch test 1, 2 weeks after DPC sensitization. The treatment or condition tag for this specimen amounts to: therapeutic diphenylcyclopropenone sensitization with weekly scalp DPC. At each patch-test visit, blood was drawn before the patch test was applied. Patients were considered eligible if aged 18 to 70, diagnosed with alopecia and deemed suitable for DPC therapy, and patients were excluded if pregnant. Total RNA was extracted from unfractionated whole blood collected in Tempus Blood RNA tubes. This clonotype was seen only a few times. The antigen it recognizes is unknown. No base quality information exists; no much larger clone differs at one position. From the cysteine through the phenylalanine, the CDR3 covers 16 amino acids. CDR3 DNA is the only sequence kept; it has 48 bases, read in frame from the first base. CDR1 and CDR2, per the germline V gene, are MNHNS and SASEGT. V is cut back by 2 bases and J by 5 bases, with 10 bases in the junction unmatched.

Library construction relied on RACE. The data were produced on a NextSeq 500. During library preparation, unique molecular identifiers were attached to individual cDNA molecules so that TCRs could be counted in a quantitative, reproducible way. For every blood RNA sample, sequencing covered both the TCR alpha and TCR beta chains. For the original study's pipeline: Samples had a median of around 92,000 TCRs, with a range from roughly 23,224 to 700,000. The Decombinator software suite was used to annotate the V, J and CDR3 of the TCR reads. Every sample was subsampled to the same number of TCRs (28,000) for the PS versus PT1 abundance plots. TCRs were defined as expanded if absent before sensitization and observed at least eight times at the 2-week time point. The raw public data were reprocessed by TCRdb itself: fastp quality trimming at Q25, MiXCR clonotype calling, in-frame beta chains only. Identical CDR3 proteins give one entry, which carries the most common genes and DNA. In this record, the V and J calls reflect TCRdb's handling and not the investigators' own analysis. This sample comprises tens of thousands of distinct CDR3 sequences, 10% to 15% of them detected only once. About 3.7% of the sample goes to the ten largest clones.

The sample here was whole blood, taken in connection with sensitization to the hapten diphenylcyclopropenone (DPC). The rearranged chain carries TRBV6-1 and TRBJ2-3, and 7 junction bases match TRBD1. The origin of this receptor is a woman in her sixties or seventies with alopecia areata. Some clones in this sample may be carry-over from other donors' samples. The encoded CDR3 is CASSELRGRGRDTQYF. The nucleotides are TGTGCCAGCAGTGAACTAAGGGGGCGCGGCAGAGATACGCAGTATTTT.